This paragraph reports one TCR beta chain. The data originate from a study of T cells after yellow fever vaccination. This CDR3 spans 13 amino acids. The V gene's germline CDR1 is SGHTA and CDR2 FQGNSA. V lost 5 bases and J 0 bases, leaving 7 bases between the germline ends. Researchers made TCR cDNA using 5'RACE template switching, and this step added a universal primer site and UMIs. Using its own MiXCR run on the 5' RACE reads, TCRdb lists one record per CDR3 protein. This table has 280,000 or so distinct CDR3 sequences, around 9.3% appearing once. J is TRBJ1-2 and V is TRBV7-2; the D is unclear. The receptor comes from a man younger than 30 who received the YFV17D yellow fever vaccine. Material: CD4+ T cells sorted from PBMCs, obtained 5 days after the yellow fever booster vaccination. The CDR3 spells CASSHGANYGYTF. CDR3 bases: TGTGCCAGCAGCCACGGAGCTAACTATGGCTACACCTTC.